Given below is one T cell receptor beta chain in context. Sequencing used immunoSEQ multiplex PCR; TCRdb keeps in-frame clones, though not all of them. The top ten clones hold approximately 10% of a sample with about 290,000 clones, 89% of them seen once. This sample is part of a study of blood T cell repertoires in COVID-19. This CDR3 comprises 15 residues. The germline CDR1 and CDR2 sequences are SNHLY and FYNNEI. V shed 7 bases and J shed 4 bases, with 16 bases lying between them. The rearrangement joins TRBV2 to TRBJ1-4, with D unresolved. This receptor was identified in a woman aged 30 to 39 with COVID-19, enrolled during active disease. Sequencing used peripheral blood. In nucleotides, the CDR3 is TGTGCCAGCAAGAACGAGCAGGTTCTTAATGAAAAACTGTTTTTT. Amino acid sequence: CASKNEQVLNEKLFF.